A single sample is the source of the 19 T cell receptor beta chains below, sequenced in a study of breast tumors, draining lymph nodes, adjacent tissues. Breast cancer patients provided tissue from their axillary draining lymph nodes. Each CDR3 protein gets one entry after TCRdb re-called the multiplex PCR reads with MiXCR. This table holds about 300,000 distinct CDR3 sequences, over 30% found once. Material: axillary lymph node tissue. The receptors stem from a female donor with breast cancer. Some clones in this sample may be carry-over from other donors' samples.

This clonotype was recorded only once. The junction departs from the called germline gene at one end, perhaps through a read error. This chain uses TRBV6-4 with TRBJ2-3; D may be TRBD2 (5 bases). The CDR3 totals 15 residues. Germline CDR1 and CDR2: MRHNA and SNTAGT. The CDR3 here is CATSDSGSRADTQYF. As DNA, the CDR3 is TGTGCCACCAGTGATTCTGGGAGTCGTGCAGATACGCAGTATTTT.

This clonotype occurred many times. The J gene is TRBJ2-5, the V gene TRBV5-1; maybe TRBD2 (6 bases). V lost 4 bases and J lost 5, with 18 bases in between. The CDR3 length is 15 residues. CDR1 and CDR2 from the germline V gene are SGHRS and YFSETQ. CDR3 loop: CASSELARADETQYF. As DNA, the CDR3 is TGCGCCAGCAGCGAACTAGCACGAGCCGATGAGACCCAGTACTTC.

V and J are TRBV19 and TRBJ2-3; TRBD2 matches 9 bases. CDR3 length: 15 residues. The germline V gene has CDR1 LNHDA and CDR2 SQIVND (reference sequence). Trimming at V came to 4 bases and at J to 11 bases, leaving 13 bases not matched to a gene. The CDR3 coding sequence is TGTGCCAGTAGTACCCCGGGACTAGCTATTGATGAGCAGTATTTT. It codes for CASSTPGLAIDEQYF. The variable domain in full, completed from reference TRBV19 and TRBJ2-3, reads DGGITQSPKYLFRKEGQNVTLSCEQNLNHDAMYWYRQDPGQGLRLIYYSQIVNDFQKGDIAEGYSVSREKKESFPLTVTSAQKNPTAFYLCASSTPGLAIDEQYFGPGTRLTVL.

The sample holds one count of this clonotype. The rearrangement uses TRBV7-2 and TRBJ1-1, with 10 bases fitting TRBD1. Per germline, CDR1 SGHTA and CDR2 FQGNSA. Unmatched junction bases numbered 7, after V lost 2 bases and J lost 4 bases. This CDR3 spans 16 amino acids. The CDR3 loop reads CASSLLTGQGTTEAFF. In DNA form, the CDR3 reads TGTGCCAGCAGCTTATTAACGGGACAGGGGACCACTGAAGCTTTCTTT.

This clonotype has at least ten counts. The chain carries TRBV2 and TRBJ2-3; 9 nucleotides line up with TRBD2. Germline assignment: CDR1 SNHLY and CDR2 FYNNEI. V shed 3 bases, J shed 6 bases, and the junction held 7 bases outside the gene matches. This CDR3 region has 15 residues. Written as DNA, the CDR3 is TGTGCCAGCAGTGAGTTAGCGGGAGTGGCGGATACGCAGTATTTT. The encoded protein is CASSELAGVADTQYF. The variable domain in full, completed from reference TRBV2 and TRBJ2-3, reads EPEVTQTPSHQVTQMGQEVILRCVPISNHLYFYWYRQILGQKVEFLVSFYNNEISEKSEIFDDQFSVERPDGSNFTLKIRSTKLEDSAMYFCASSELAGVADTQYFGPGTRLTVL.

This clonotype has at least ten counts. The chain employs TRBV19 and TRBJ2-3; possibly TRBD2 for D (6 bases). Germline assignment: CDR1 LNHDA and CDR2 SQIVND (reference sequence). V was shortened by 10 bases and J by 0 bases, with 17 bases between the two germline ends. The CDR3 consists of 15 residues. The CDR3 is CATLITGASTDTQYF. Written as DNA, the CDR3 is TGTGCCACCCTCATAACGGGAGCGAGCACAGATACGCAGTATTTT. Looking up the rest from reference TRBV19 and TRBJ2-3 gives the full variable domain: DGGITQSPKYLFRKEGQNVTLSCEQNLNHDAMYWYRQDPGQGLRLIYYSQIVNDFQKGDIAEGYSVSREKKESFPLTVTSAQKNPTAFYLCATLITGASTDTQYFGPGTRLTVL.

The sample holds many counts of this clonotype. The chain is built from TRBV2 and TRBJ2-5, with 10 bases identical to TRBD2. Per germline, CDR1 SNHLY and CDR2 FYNNEI. This CDR3 contains 15 residues. J gave up 7 bases and V 4 bases, and 9 bases lay outside the gene matches. The CDR3 region is CASSATSGAFGTQYF. DNA of the CDR3: TGTGCCAGCAGTGCAACTAGCGGGGCCTTTGGGACCCAGTACTTC.

This clonotype was detected ten times or more. This chain links TRBV11-2 with TRBJ1-3, with 9 bases matching TRBD1. This CDR3 has 16 residues. The V and J ends lost 4 bases and 8 bases, in that order; junction bases with no gene match: 12. Germline loops: CDR1 SGHAT, CDR2 FQNNGV. Written as DNA, the CDR3 is TGTGCCAGCAGCTCCCTACTAGGACAGGGGCGGGACACCATATATTTT. Its protein product is CASSSLLGQGRDTIYF.

This chain joins TRBV28 and TRBJ2-5; D may match TRBD1 or TRBD2 (5 bases each). Germline assignment: CDR1 MDHEN and CDR2 SYDVKM. The CDR3 is 15 residues long. Trimming removed 5 bases from V and 2 bases from J, with 15 bases in between. CDR3 nucleotide sequence: TGTGCCAGCAGTACCCCGGGTGAGGGGCAAGAGACCCAGTACTTC. This sequence encodes CASSTPGEGQETQYF.

This clonotype showed up many times. V is TRBV20-1 and J is TRBJ2-7; D gene ambiguous. The CDR3 length is 15 residues. Germline-derived CDR1 and CDR2 are DFQATT and SNEGSKA (reference sequence). V lost 3 bases and J lost 0, with 15 bases in between. The DNA of the CDR3 is TGCAGTGCTAGCCTGGGATTGTCGAGCTCCTACGAGCAGTACTTC. Amino acid sequence: CSASLGLSSSYEQYF.

In this sample, this clonotype turned up many times. The CDR3 nucleotides are TGTGCCACCCGGGAGCGGAATGAGCAGTTCTTC. Encoded protein: CATRERNEQFF. The chain uses TRBV15 and TRBJ2-1, with D possibly matching TRBD2 (6 bases). V gave up 8 bases and J gave up 7 bases, with 9 bases separating them. Germline CDR1 is LNHNV and CDR2 is YYDKDF (reference sequence). This CDR3 region has 11 residues.

This clonotype has at least ten counts. CDR3 amino acids: CASSRSGGNTIYF. The CDR3 region has the DNA TGTGCCAGCAGCCGCTCTGGGGGAAACACCATATATTTT. This chain links TRBV6-6 with TRBJ1-3; D is undetermined. In germline, CDR1 is MNHNY, CDR2 SVGAGI (reference sequence). The CDR3 has 13 residues. V dropped 6 bases and J dropped 4 bases, with 10 bases sitting between them.

This clonotype has ten or more counts. This sequence joins TRBV6-1 and TRBJ2-1; 11 bases line up with TRBD2. CDR1 and CDR2 (germline): MNHNS, SASEGT. CDR3 length: 17 residues. The trim removed 3 bases at V and 2 bases at J, leaving 6 bases unmatched. The CDR3 sequence is CASSEFPTSGTYNEQFF. In DNA, the CDR3 is TGTGCCAGCAGTGAGTTCCCGACTAGCGGGACCTACAATGAGCAGTTCTTC.

This clonotype was detected ten times or more. The chain joins TRBV7-6 to TRBJ2-3; tentatively, D is TRBD2 (7 bases). V was clipped by 1 base and J by 2 bases, with 10 bases between them. CDR1 and CDR2 from the germline V gene are SGHVS and FNYEAQ. The CDR3 is 15 residues long. Here the CDR3 DNA reads TGTGCCAGCAGCTTAGACGGGGGGCTCACAGATACGCAGTATTTT. Translating it yields CASSLDGGLTDTQYF.

The chain carries TRBV15 and TRBJ1-6, with TRBD1 as a possible D gene (6 bases). The CDR3 is 16 residues long. The germline gives CDR1 LNHNV, CDR2 YYDKDF (reference sequence). V was cut by 5 bases and J by 7 bases, with 18 bases left in between. CDR3 DNA sequence: TGTGCCACCAGCGTCAAACAGGGAATGGGAAATTCACCCCTCCACTTT. This translates into CATSVKQGMGNSPLHF.

Comments on this clonotype: At one end the junction does not follow the germline gene, possibly because of a read error. The chain joins TRBV11-2 to TRBJ2-5, with TRBD2 matching over 13 bases. Germline V CDR1 and CDR2: SGHAT, FQNNGV. The CDR3 is 17 amino acids. Here the CDR3 reads CASSPPGLAGFQETQHF. Here the CDR3 DNA reads TGTGCCAGCAGCCCTCCGGGACTAGCGGGGTTCCAAGAGACCCAGCACTTC. The entire variable domain, with the rest obtained from reference TRBV11-2 and TRBJ2-5, is as follows: EAGVAQSPRYKIIEKRQSVAFWCNPISGHATLYWYQQILGQGPKLLIQFQNNGVVDDSQLPKDRFSAERLKGVDSTLKIQPAKLEDSAVYLCASSPPGLAGFQETQHFGPGTRLLVL.

This sequence joins TRBV9 and TRBJ2-5; D may match TRBD1 or TRBD2 (5 bases each). Trimming shortened V by 3 bases and J by 5 bases, and 17 bases separated the two germline ends. This CDR3 is built from 15 residues. CDR1 and CDR2 (germline): SGDLS, YYNGEE. The DNA of the CDR3 is TGTGCCAGCAGCGCCAGCAGCTTGGGACGGGAGACCCAGTACTTC. It specifies CASSASSLGRETQYF. The full variable domain, completed using reference TRBV9 and TRBJ2-5, is DSGVTQTPKHLITATGQRVTLRCSPRSGDLSVYWYQQSLDQGLQFLIQYYNGEERAKGNILERFSAQQFPDLHSELNLSSLELGDSALYFCASSASSLGRETQYFGPGTRLLVL.

This clonotype was counted at least ten times. The rearrangement links TRBV5-4 to TRBJ2-2, with D unresolved. The length of the CDR3 is 10 residues. CDR1 is SGHNT and CDR2 is YYREEE in the germline V gene (reference sequence). V lost 7 bases and J lost 9, with 7 bases in between. Here the CDR3 DNA reads TGTGCCAGCGGTTCGCGGGAGCTGTTTTTT. Translation gives CASGSRELFF.

The chain uses TRBV7-8 and TRBJ2-5; 7 positions match TRBD2. Germline loops: CDR1 SGHVS, CDR2 FQNEAQ. Unmatched junction bases numbered 4, after V lost 2 bases and J lost 4 bases. CDR3 size: 14 residues. The CDR3 region has the DNA TGTGCCAGCAGCTTACTTGGGAGGGGAGAGACCCAGTACTTC. It codes for CASSLLGRGETQYF.